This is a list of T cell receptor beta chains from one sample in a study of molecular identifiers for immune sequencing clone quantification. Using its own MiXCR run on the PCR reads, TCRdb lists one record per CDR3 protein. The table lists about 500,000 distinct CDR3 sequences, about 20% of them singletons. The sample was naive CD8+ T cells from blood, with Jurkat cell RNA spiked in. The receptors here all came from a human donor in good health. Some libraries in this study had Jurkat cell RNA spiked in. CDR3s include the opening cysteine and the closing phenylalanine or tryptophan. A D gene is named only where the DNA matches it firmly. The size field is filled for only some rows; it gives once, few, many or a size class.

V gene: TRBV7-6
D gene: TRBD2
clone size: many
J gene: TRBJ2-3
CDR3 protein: CASSLAGAGSTDTQYF
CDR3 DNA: TGTGCCAGCAGCTTAGCGGGAGCGGGGAGCACAGATACGCAGTATTTT

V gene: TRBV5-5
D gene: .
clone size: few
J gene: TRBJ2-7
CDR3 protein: CASSFEDRIYVQYF
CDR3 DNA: TGTGCCAGCAGCTTTGAGGACAGAATTTACGTGCAGTACTTC

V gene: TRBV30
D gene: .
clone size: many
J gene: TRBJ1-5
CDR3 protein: CAWSLGQTNQPQHF
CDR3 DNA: TGTGCCTGGAGTCTAGGACAGACCAATCAGCCCCAGCATTTT

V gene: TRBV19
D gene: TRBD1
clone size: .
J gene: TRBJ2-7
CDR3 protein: CASGTGVVDEQYF
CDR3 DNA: TGTGCCAGTGGGACAGGGGTCGTCGACGAGCAGTACTTC

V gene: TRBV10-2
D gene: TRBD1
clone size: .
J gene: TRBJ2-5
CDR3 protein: CASSGGDRAGQETQYF
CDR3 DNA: TGCGCCAGCAGTGGCGGGGACAGGGCGGGGCAAGAGACCCAGTACTTC

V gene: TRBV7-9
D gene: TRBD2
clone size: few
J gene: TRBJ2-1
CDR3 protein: CASSSLAGGANEQFF
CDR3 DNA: TGTGCCAGCAGCTCACTAGCGGGAGGGGCCAATGAGCAGTTCTTC

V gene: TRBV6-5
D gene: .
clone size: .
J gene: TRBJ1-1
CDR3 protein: CASSRCRGNTEAFF
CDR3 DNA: TGTGCCAGCAGTCGTTGCAGGGGGAACACTGAAGCTTTCTTT

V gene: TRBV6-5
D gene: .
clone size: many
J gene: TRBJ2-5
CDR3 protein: CASSRWSGEETQYF
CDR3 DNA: TGTGCCAGCAGCAGGTGGTCAGGGGAAGAGACCCAGTACTTC

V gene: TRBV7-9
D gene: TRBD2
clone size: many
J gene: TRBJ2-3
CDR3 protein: CASSLERGTTDTQYF
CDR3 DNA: TGTGCCAGCAGCTTAGAGCGGGGAACCACAGATACGCAGTATTTT

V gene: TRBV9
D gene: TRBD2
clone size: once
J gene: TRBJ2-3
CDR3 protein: CASSVEASGSADTQYF
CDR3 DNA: TGTGCCAGCAGCGTAGAGGCTAGCGGGAGTGCAGATACGCAGTATTTT

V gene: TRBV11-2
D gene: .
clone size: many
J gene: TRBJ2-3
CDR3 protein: CASSLAGRGTDTQYF
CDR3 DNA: TGTGCCAGCAGCTTAGCCGGACGAGGCACAGATACGCAGTATTTT

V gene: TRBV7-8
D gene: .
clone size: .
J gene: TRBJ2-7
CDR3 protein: CASSLLSHYSYEQYF
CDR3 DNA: TGTGCCAGCAGCTTGTTATCTCACTACTCCTACGAGCAGTACTTC

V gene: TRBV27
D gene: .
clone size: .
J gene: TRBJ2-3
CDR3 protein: CASSLTLSDTQYF
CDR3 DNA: TGTGCCAGCAGTCTAACCCTCTCAGATACGCAGTATTTT

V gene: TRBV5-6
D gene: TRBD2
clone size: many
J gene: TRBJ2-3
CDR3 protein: CASSLLLAGVQDTQYF
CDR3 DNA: TGTGCCAGCAGCTTGCTCCTAGCGGGGGTTCAAGATACGCAGTATTTT

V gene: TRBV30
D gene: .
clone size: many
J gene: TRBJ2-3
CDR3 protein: CAWAGILGTDTQYF
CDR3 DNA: TGTGCCTGGGCCGGGATCTTGGGCACAGATACGCAGTATTTT

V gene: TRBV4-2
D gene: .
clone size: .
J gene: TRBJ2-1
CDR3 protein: CASSQGGHHNEQFF
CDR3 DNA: TGTGCCAGCAGCCAAGGAGGACACCACAATGAGCAGTTCTTC

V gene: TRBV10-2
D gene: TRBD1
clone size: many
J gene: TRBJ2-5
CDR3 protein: CASSDRGRGQETQYF
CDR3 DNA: TGCGCCAGCAGTGACAGGGGGAGAGGCCAAGAGACCCAGTACTTC

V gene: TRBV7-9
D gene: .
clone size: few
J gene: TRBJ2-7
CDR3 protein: CASSLARQYEQYF
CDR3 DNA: TGTGCCAGCAGCTTAGCGCGTCAATACGAGCAGTACTTC

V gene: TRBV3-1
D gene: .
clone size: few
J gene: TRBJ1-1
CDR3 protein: CASSQDYQEARGEAFF
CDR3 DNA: TGTGCCAGCAGCCAAGATTATCAGGAGGCGCGGGGTGAAGCTTTCTTT

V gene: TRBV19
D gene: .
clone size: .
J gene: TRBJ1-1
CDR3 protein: CASNYENTEAFF
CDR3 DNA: TGTGCCAGTAACTACGAGAACACTGAAGCTTTCTTT

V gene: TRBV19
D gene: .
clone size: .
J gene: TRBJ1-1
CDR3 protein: CASSMSSRGTEAFF
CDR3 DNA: TGTGCCAGTAGTATGTCCTCCCGGGGCACTGAAGCTTTCTTT

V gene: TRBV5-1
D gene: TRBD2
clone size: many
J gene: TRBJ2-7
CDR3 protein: CASSLVQREAAPFYEQYF
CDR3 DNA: TGCGCCAGCAGCTTGGTCCAGCGGGAAGCCGCCCCCTTCTACGAGCAGTACTTC

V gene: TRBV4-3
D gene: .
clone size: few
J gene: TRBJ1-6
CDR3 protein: CASSQDPPRGLDSPLHF
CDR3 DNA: TGCGCCAGCAGCCAAGATCCTCCGAGGGGGTTGGATTCACCCCTCCACTTT

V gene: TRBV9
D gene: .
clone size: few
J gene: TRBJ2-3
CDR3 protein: CASSAGLTGEDTQYF
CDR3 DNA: TGTGCCAGCAGCGCCGGCCTTACCGGTGAGGATACGCAGTATTTT

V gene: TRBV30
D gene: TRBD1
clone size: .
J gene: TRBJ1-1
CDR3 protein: CAWSGGGYTEAFF
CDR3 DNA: TGTGCCTGGTCCGGAGGGGGCTACACTGAAGCTTTCTTT

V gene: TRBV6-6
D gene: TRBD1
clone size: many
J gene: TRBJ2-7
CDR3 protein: CASSTGGNSVSYEQYF
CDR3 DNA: TGTGCCAGCAGTACAGGGGGGAACTCCGTGTCTTACGAGCAGTACTTC

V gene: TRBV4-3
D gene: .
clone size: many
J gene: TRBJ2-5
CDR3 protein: CASSQVLAVSRETQYF
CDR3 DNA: TGCGCCAGCAGCCAAGTTTTGGCGGTATCAAGAGAAACCCAGTACTTC

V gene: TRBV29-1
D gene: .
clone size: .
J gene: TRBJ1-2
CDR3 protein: CREGGGYTF
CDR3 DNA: TGCAGGGAGGGTGGCGGCTACACCTTC

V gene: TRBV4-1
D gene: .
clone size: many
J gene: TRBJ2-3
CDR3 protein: CASSQPLTDTQYF
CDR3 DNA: TGCGCCAGCAGCCAACCTCTCACAGATACGCAGTATTTT

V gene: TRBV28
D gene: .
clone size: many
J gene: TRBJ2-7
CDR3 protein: CASRPSGIYEQYF
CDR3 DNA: TGTGCCAGCCGACCATCGGGCATCTACGAGCAGTACTTC

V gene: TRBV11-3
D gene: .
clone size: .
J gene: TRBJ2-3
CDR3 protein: CASTMGGGTDTQYF
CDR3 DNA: TGTGCCAGCACAATGGGAGGCGGGACAGATACGCAGTATTTT

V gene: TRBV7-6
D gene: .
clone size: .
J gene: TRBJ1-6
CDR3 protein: CASSLTDSNNSPLHF
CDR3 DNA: TGTGCCAGCAGCTTAACGGATAGCAACAATTCACCCCTCCACTTT

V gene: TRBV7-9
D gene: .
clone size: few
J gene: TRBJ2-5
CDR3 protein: CASSLALIAGGQGFYQETQYF
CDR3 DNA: TGTGCCAGCAGCTTAGCGCTAATAGCGGGAGGACAGGGGTTTTACCAAGAGACCCAGTACTTC

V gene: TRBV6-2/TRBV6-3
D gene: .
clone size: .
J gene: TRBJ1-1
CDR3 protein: CASSYYADTEASF
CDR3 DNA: TGTGCCAGCAGTTACTATGCAGACACTGAAGCTTCCTTT

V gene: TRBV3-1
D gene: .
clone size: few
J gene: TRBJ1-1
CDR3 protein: CASWFGTEAFF
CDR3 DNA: TGTGCCAGCTGGTTTGGTACTGAAGCTTTCTTT

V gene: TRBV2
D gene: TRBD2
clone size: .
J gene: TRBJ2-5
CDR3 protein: CASSPAGGFLATQYF
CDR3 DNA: TGTGCCAGCAGCCCAGCGGGAGGGTTTTTGGCGACCCAGTACTTC

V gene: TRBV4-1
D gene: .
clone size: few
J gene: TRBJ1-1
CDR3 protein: CASSQQSGTLNTEAFF
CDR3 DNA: TGCGCCAGCAGCCAACAATCCGGGACACTGAACACTGAAGCTTTCTTT

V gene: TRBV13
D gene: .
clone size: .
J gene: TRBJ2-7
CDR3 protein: CASSSSGPEQYF
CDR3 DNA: TGTGCCAGCAGCTCCTCGGGCCCCGAGCAGTACTTC

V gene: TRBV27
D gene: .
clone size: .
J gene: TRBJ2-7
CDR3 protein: CASSLSPRENHEQYF
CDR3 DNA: TGTGCCAGCAGTTTATCGCCCAGGGAAAACCACGAGCAGTACTTC